The sequence of this TCR beta chain was determined in a study of cytomegalovirus exposure and HLA in healthy donors. Turning to this clone: Antigen: not known.

The V gene lost 3 bases and the J gene lost 9 bases, with 15 bases spanning the gap. In germline, CDR1 is SGDLS, CDR2 YYNGEE. This CDR3 has 13 amino acids. PCR involved 60 Vbeta and 13 Jbeta primers. TCRdb's table, derived via immunoSEQ multiplex PCR, lists solely in-frame clones and lacks some. The sample carries tens of thousands of clones, approximately 80% recorded once. Notes on the study in general: In an earlier analysis, productive rearrangement rates for most beta V segments clustered near 87% or 30%.

This receptor was obtained from a man aged 30 to 39 in good health and CMV-seronegative. The sequenced sample was PBMCs. This sequence joins TRBV9 and TRBJ1-2, with D unclear. The CDR3 loop is CASSAAGSLRYTF. The CDR3 DNA reads TGTGCCAGCAGCGCGGCGGGTAGCTTACGCTACACCTTC.